Below are 10 T cell receptor beta chains sequenced from a single sample in a study of blood T cells in healthy people across ages. A second PCR of roughly 7 to 11 cycles used a sample-barcoded 5' primer and a J-beta primer mix. MiXCR, run by TCRdb on the 5' RACE reads, gives a single entry per CDR3 protein. This table holds about 1.4 million distinct CDR3 sequences, approximately 63% found once. Sequenced material: blood. All receptors derive from a man aged 18 to 29 in good health.

This clonotype was observed once. CDR3 protein: CASSQGGLVKNIQYF. The CDR3 nucleotides read TGTGCCAGCAGTCAGGGGGGTTTGGTAAAAAACATTCAGTACTTC. This rearrangement joins TRBV28 to TRBJ2-4; TRBD1 is a possible D gene (7 bases). The CDR3 extends over 15 amino acids. V was clipped by 5 bases and J by 4 bases, with 15 bases between them. The germline V gene has CDR1 MDHEN and CDR2 SYDVKM.

The gene calls are TRBV7-9 and TRBJ2-7; no firm D call. The germline V and J ends were trimmed by 5 bases and 8 bases, with 13 bases remaining between them. Germline V CDR1 and CDR2: SEHNR, FQNEAQ (reference sequence). The CDR3 consists of 12 residues. The CDR3 DNA is TGTGCCAGCAGCCAGGAAGTTCCCCAGCAGTACTTC. This sequence encodes CASSQEVPQQYF.

In its sample, this clonotype was seen a few times. This chain links TRBV25-1 with TRBJ1-4; 12 bases line up with TRBD1. J was trimmed by 8 bases and V by 4 bases; bases with no gene match: 2. Germline V CDR1 and CDR2: MGHDK, SYGVNS. The CDR3 is made up of 14 amino acids. This CDR3 is CASSAGTGGEKLFF. DNA of the CDR3: TGTGCCAGCAGTGCCGGGACAGGGGGCGAAAAACTGTTTTTT.

This clonotype appeared a few times. The V call is TRBV20-1, the J call TRBJ2-1, with D possibly matching TRBD2 (6 bases). This CDR3 is 15 amino acids long. Germline V gene sequence: CDR1 DFQATT, CDR2 SNEGSKA (reference sequence). Trimming left V 3 bases short and J 1 base short, with 13 bases between. The CDR3: CSARIRAGSYNEQFF. The CDR3, as DNA: TGCAGTGCTAGGATCAGGGCGGGGTCCTACAATGAGCAGTTCTTC.

V usage is TRBV20-1 and J usage is TRBJ2-1; maybe TRBD2 (6 bases). CDR1 is DFQATT, CDR2 SNEGSKA, per germline (reference sequence). There are 15 residues in the CDR3. Trimming removed 1 base at V and 2 bases at J, with 12 bases between. The CDR3 bases are TGCAGTGCTAGAGGGTTGACTAGTCCCTACAATGAGCAGTTCTTC. Translation: CSARGLTSPYNEQFF.

The J gene is TRBJ2-4, the V gene TRBV28, with D tentatively TRBD1 or TRBD2 (5 bases each). Matching the DNA end better, TRBJ2-7 makes the J call doubtful. The CDR3 consists of 14 residues. Germline V gene lookup returns CDR1 MDHEN and CDR2 SYDVKM. The CDR3 DNA reads TGTGCCAGCAGCGGGACCGACACTGTCTACGAGCAGTACTTC. Translation: CASSGTDTVYEQYF.

This chain links TRBV29-1 with TRBJ2-1; 9 nucleotides line up with TRBD2. Trimming took 1 base from V and 2 from J; bases not matched to a gene: 12. This CDR3 comprises 18 residues. The germline gives CDR1 SQVTM, CDR2 ANQGSEA. Here the CDR3 DNA reads TGCAGCGTTGAAGGGACTAGCGCGTCCAAGTCGGCCTACAATGAGCAGTTCTTC. This translates into CSVEGTSASKSAYNEQFF.

This rearrangement joins TRBV4-3 to TRBJ1-5, with D possibly being TRBD1 (5 bases). V was trimmed by 4 bases and J by 7 bases, leaving 17 bases between them. Germline loops: CDR1 LGHNA, CDR2 YSLEER. This CDR3 has 15 amino acids. The CDR3 sequence: CASSPSVLGTQPQHF. In nucleotides, the CDR3 is TGCGCCAGCAGCCCTAGCGTGCTGGGGACGCAGCCCCAGCATTTT.

V gene TRBV7-2 combines with J gene TRBJ2-4; D is unclear. The DNA matches TRBJ2-7 better at its end, which makes the J call doubtful. The germline V gene has CDR1 SGHTA and CDR2 FQGNSA. CDR3 length: 13 residues. The CDR3 nucleotides read TGTGCCAGCAGCTCGATCTCCTGGTACGAGCAGTACTTC. This codes for CASSSISWYEQYF.

The chain carries TRBV2 and TRBJ2-3; possibly TRBD2 for D (5 bases). CDR1 SNHLY and CDR2 FYNNEI come from the germline V gene. The V gene lost 1 base and the J gene lost 2 bases, with 10 bases spanning the gap. The CDR3 loop spans 15 amino acids. CDR3 loop: CASSEERVFTDTQYF. CDR3 coding DNA: TGTGCCAGCAGTGAAGAGAGGGTGTTCACAGATACGCAGTATTTT. Looking up the rest from reference TRBV2 and TRBJ2-3 gives the full variable domain: EPEVTQTPSHQVTQMGQEVILRCVPISNHLYFYWYRQILGQKVEFLVSFYNNEISEKSEIFDDQFSVERPDGSNFTLKIRSTKLEDSAMYFCASSEERVFTDTQYFGPGTRLTVL.